This record looks at one T cell receptor beta chain sequence and its context. The assay was immunoSEQ multiplex PCR, and TCRdb's table has in-frame clones only and misses some. Of fewer than 500,000 clones in the sample, 85% to 90% are singletons; the top ten hold 0.95% to 1.3%. This record belongs to a study of blood T cell repertoires in COVID-19. Sequencing used PBMCs or T cells enriched from blood (not recorded which). The clonotype was recovered from a man aged 30-40 years who had recovered from COVID-19.

The CDR3 loop is CASSDSNPSRETQYF. In DNA, the CDR3 is TGTGCCAGCAGTGACTCGAATCCTAGCCGAGAGACCCAGTACTTC. This chain links TRBV6-4 with TRBJ2-5; perhaps TRBD2 as D (5 bases). Trimming left V 0 bases short and J 4 bases short, with 12 bases between. Germline V gene data show CDR1 as MRHNA and CDR2 as SNTAGT. This CDR3 has 15 residues.